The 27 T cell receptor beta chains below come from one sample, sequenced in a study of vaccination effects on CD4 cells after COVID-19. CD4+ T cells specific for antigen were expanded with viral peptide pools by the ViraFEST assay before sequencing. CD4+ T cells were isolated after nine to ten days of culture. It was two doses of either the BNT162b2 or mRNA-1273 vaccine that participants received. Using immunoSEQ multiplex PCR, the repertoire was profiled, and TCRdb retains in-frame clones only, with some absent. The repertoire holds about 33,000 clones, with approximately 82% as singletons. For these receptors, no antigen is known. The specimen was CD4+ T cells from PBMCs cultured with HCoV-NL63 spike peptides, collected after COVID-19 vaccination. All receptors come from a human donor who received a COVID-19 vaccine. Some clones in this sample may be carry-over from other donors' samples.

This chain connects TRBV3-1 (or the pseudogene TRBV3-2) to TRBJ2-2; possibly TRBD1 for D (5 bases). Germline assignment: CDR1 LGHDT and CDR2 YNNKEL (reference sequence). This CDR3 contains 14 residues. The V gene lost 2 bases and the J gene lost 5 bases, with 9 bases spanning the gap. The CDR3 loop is CASSQPGRTGELFF. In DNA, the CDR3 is TGTGCCAGCAGCCAACCAGGGCGGACCGGGGAGCTGTTTTTT.

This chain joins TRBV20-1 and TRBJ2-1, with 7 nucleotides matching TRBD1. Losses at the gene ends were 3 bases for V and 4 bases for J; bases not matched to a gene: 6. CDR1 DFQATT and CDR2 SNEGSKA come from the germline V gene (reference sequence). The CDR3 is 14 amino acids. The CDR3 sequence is CSASKGAWYNEQFF. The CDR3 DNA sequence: TGCAGTGCTAGTAAGGGGGCATGGTACAATGAGCAGTTCTTC.

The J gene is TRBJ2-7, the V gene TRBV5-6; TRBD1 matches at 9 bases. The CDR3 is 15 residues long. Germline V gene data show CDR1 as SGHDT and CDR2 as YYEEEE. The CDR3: CASSLGQGISHEQYV. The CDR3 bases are TGTGCCAGCAGCCTCGGACAGGGGATCTCCCACGAGCAGTACGTC.

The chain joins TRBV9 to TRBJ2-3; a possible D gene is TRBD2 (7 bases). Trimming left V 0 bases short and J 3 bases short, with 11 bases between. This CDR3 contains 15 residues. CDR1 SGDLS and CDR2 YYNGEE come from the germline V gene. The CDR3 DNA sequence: TGTGCCAGCAGCGTAGGAGGGGGAGGGACAGATACGCAGTATTTT. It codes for CASSVGGGGTDTQYF.

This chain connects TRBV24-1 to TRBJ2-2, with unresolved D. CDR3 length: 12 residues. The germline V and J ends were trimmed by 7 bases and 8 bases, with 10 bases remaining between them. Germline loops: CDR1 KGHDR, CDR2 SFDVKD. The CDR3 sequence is CATRNPAGELFF. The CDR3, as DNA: TGTGCCACCAGGAACCCGGCGGGGGAGCTGTTTTTT.

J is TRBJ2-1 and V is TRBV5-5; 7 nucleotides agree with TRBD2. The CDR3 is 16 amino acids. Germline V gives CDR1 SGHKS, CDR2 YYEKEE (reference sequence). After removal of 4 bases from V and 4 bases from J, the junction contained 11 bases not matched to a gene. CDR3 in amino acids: CASSPEAGPAYNEQFF. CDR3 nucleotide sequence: TGTGCCAGCAGCCCGGAAGCGGGACCGGCGTACAATGAGCAGTTCTTC.

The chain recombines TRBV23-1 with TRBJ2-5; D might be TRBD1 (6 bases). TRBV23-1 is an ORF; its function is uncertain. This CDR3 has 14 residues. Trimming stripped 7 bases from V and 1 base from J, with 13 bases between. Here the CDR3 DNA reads TGCGCCAGCATACGGACAGATCTCCAAGAGACCCAGTACTTC. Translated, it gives CASIRTDLQETQYF.

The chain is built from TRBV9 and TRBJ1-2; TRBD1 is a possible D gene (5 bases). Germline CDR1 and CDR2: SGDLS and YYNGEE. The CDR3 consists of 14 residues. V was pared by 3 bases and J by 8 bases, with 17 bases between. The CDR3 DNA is TGTGCCAGCAGCGAAGGCGCGGGGGTTCGAGGCTACACCTTC. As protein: CASSEGAGVRGYTF.

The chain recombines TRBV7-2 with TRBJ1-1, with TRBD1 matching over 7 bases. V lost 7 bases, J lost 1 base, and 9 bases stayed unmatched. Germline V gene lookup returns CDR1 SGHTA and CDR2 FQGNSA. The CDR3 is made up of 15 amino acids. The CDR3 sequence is CASTSSRTGNTEAFF. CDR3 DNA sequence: TGTGCCAGCACCTCTTCCAGGACAGGGAACACTGAAGCTTTCTTT.

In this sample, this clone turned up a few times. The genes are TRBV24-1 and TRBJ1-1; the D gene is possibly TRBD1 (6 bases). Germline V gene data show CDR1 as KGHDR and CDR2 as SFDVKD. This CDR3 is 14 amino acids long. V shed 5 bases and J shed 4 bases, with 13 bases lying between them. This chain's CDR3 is CATSAHSGATEAFF. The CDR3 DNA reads TGTGCCACCAGTGCCCATTCAGGGGCCACTGAAGCTTTCTTT.

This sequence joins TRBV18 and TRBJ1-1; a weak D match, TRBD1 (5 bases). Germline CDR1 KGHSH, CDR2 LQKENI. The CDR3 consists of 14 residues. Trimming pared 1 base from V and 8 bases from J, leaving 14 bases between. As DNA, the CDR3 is TGTGCCAGCTCACCACTCATGGGGGGACTCGAAGCTTTCTTT. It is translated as CASSPLMGGLEAFF.

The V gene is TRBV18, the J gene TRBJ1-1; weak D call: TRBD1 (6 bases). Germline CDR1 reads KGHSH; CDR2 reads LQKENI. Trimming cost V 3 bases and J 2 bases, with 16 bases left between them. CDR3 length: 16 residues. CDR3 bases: TGTGCCAGCTCACCTTCTGGGGGGGGCGCCAACACTGAAGCTTTCTTT. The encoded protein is CASSPSGGGANTEAFF.

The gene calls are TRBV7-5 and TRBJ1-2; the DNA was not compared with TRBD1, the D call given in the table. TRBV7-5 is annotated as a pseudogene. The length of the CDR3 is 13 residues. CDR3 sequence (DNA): TGTGCCAGAGGGGTCGGGACAGGCTATGGCTACACCTTC. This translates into CARGVGTGYGYTF.

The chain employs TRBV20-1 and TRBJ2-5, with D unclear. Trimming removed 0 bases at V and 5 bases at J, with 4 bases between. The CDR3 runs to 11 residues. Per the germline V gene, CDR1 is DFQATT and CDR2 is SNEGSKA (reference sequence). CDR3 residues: CSARDRETQYF. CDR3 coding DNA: TGCAGTGCTAGAGATCGGGAGACCCAGTACTTC.

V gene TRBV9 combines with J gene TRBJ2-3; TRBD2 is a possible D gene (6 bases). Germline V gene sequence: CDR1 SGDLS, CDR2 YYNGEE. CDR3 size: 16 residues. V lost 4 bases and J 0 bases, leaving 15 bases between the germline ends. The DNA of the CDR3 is TGTGCCAGCAGCCCAGAGGGCGGGGTGAGCACAGATACGCAGTATTTT. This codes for CASSPEGGVSTDTQYF.

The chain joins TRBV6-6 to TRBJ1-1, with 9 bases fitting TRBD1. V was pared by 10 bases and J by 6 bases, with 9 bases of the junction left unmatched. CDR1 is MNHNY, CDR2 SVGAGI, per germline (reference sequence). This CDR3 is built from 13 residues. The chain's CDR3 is CATTRTGDSEAFF. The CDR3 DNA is TGTGCCACCACTCGGACAGGGGATTCTGAAGCTTTCTTT.

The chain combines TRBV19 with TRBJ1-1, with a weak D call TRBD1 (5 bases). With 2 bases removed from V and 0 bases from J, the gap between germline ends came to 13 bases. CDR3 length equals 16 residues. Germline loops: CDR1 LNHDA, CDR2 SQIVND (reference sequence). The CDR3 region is CASSILGATLNTEAFF. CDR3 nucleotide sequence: TGTGCCAGTAGTATATTAGGGGCGACTTTGAACACTGAAGCTTTCTTT.

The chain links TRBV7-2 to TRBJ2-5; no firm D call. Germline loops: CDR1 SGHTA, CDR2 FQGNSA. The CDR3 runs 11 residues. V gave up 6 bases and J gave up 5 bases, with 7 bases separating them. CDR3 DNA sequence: TGTGCCAGCAGGATAGGGGAGACCCAGTACTTC. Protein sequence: CASRIGETQYF. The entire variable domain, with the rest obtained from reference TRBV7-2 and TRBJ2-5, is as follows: GAGVSQSPSNKVTEKGKDVELRCDPISGHTALYWYRQSLGQGLEFLIYFQGNSAPDKSGLPSDRFSAERTGGSVSTLTIQRTQQEDSAVYLCASRIGETQYFGPGTRLLVL.

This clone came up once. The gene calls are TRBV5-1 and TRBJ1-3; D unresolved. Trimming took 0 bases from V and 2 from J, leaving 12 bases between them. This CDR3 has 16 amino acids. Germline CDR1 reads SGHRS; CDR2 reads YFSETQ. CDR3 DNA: TGCGCCAGCAGCTTGGGGGCAGGCGCACCTGGAAACACCATATATTTT. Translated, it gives CASSLGAGAPGNTIYF.

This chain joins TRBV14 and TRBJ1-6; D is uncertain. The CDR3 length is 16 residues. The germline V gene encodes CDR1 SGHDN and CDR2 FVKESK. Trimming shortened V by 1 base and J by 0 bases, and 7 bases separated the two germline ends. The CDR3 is CASSQAGSSYNSPLHF. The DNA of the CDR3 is TGTGCCAGCAGCCAAGCCGGTAGCTCCTATAATTCACCCCTCCACTTT.

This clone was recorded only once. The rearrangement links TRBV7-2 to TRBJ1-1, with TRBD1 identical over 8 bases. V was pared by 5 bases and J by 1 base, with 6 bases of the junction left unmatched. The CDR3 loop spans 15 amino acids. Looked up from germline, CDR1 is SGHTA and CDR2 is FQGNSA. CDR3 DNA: TGTGCCAGCAGCCTACGGACAGGGTGGAACACTGAAGCTTTCTTT. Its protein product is CASSLRTGWNTEAFF. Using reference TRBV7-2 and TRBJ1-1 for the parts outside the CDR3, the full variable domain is GAGVSQSPSNKVTEKGKDVELRCDPISGHTALYWYRQSLGQGLEFLIYFQGNSAPDKSGLPSDRFSAERTGGSVSTLTIQRTQQEDSAVYLCASSLRTGWNTEAFFGQGTRLTVV.

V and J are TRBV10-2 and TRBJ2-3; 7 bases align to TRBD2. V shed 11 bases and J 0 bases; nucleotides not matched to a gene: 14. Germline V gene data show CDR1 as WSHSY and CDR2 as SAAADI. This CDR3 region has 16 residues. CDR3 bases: TGCGCCGCCAGACGGGGAGCGGGGACCAGCACAGATACGCAGTATTTT. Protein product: CAARRGAGTSTDTQYF.

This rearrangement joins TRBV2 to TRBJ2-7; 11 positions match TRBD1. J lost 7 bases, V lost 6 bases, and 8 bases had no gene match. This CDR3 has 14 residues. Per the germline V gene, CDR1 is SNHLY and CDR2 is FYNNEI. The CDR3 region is CASSLRDRGDEQYV. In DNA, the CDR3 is TGTGCCAGCAGCCTCAGGGACAGGGGGGATGAGCAGTACGTC.

This CDR3 reads CASRLAGGRETQYF. CDR3 sequence (DNA): TGTGCCAGCAGGCTAGCGGGGGGGCGAGAGACCCAGTACTTC. The chain couples TRBV6-5 to TRBJ2-5; 12 nucleotides align to TRBD2. The CDR3 extends over 14 amino acids. Trimming at V came to 6 bases and at J to 4 bases, leaving 3 bases not matched to a gene. Looked up from germline, CDR1 is MNHEY and CDR2 is SVGAGI.

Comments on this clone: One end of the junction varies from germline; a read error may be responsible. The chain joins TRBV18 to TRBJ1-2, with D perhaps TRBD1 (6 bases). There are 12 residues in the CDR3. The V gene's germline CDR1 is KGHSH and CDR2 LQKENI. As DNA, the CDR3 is TGTGCCAGCTCACCCCAAAGACAGGCGTCCGCCTTC. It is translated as CASSPQRQASAF.

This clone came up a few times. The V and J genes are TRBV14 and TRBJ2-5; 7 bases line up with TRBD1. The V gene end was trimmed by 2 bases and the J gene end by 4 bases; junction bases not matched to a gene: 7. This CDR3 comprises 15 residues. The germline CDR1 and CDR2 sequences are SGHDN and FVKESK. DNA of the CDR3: TGTGCCAGCAGCCAAAACAGGGGCTCCGTAGAGACCCAGTACTTC. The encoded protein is CASSQNRGSVETQYF. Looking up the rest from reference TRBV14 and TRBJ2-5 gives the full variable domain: EAGVTQFPSHSVIEKGQTVTLRCDPISGHDNLYWYRRVMGKEIKFLLHFVKESKQDESGMPNNRFLAERTGGTYSTLKVQPAELEDSGVYFCASSQNRGSVETQYFGPGTRLLVL.

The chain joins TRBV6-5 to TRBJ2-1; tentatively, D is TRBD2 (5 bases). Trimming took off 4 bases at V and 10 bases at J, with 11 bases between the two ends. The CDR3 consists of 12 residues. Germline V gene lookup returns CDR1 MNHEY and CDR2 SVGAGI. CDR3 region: CASSSYRGEQFF. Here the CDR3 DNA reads TGTGCCAGCAGTTCATACCGGGGAGAGCAGTTCTTC.